This T cell receptor beta chain derives from a study of T cell repertoires in cytomegalovirus infection. Trimming took 3 bases from V and 6 from J, leaving 6 bases between them. Germline V gene data show CDR1 as SEHNR and CDR2 as FQNEAQ (reference sequence). The CDR3 is 12 amino acids. MiXCR, run by TCRdb on the reads, gives a single entry per CDR3 protein. The data contain 750,000 to 900,000 distinct CDR3 sequences, almost 30% of them seen just once; the ten biggest clones take up roughly 13%. A note on this clonotype: Its antigen is currently unknown.

The gene calls are TRBV7-9 and TRBJ2-1; D not resolved. The clonotype comes from a human donor in good health (CMV status not recorded). Some clones in this sample may be carry-over from other donors' samples. The material was cultured CD8+ T cells from PBMCs, obtained from culture after CMV antigen stimulation. CDR3 coding DNA: TGTGCCAGCAGCTTGTGGACCAATGAGCAGTTCTTC. It codes for CASSLWTNEQFF.